These 26 T cell receptor beta chains were sequenced from one sample in a study of blood T cell repertoires in COVID-19. Profiling relied on immunoSEQ multiplex PCR, and the TCRdb table lists in-frame clones only, not all of them. The table includes 200,000 to 250,000 clones, roughly 84% detected once. The sequenced sample was peripheral blood. These receptors all stem from a man over 45 with COVID-19, enrolled during active disease.

The J gene is TRBJ2-2, the V gene TRBV2; weak D call: TRBD1 (6 bases). Germline CDR1 SNHLY, CDR2 FYNNEI. Trimming removed 3 bases from V and 2 bases from J, with 10 bases in between. CDR3 length equals 15 residues. The CDR3 reads CASSERRGNTGELFF. The DNA of the CDR3 is TGTGCCAGCAGTGAGCGCAGGGGAAACACCGGGGAGCTGTTTTTT. The complete variable domain, with remaining parts taken from reference TRBV2 and TRBJ2-2, reads EPEVTQTPSHQVTQMGQEVILRCVPISNHLYFYWYRQILGQKVEFLVSFYNNEISEKSEIFDDQFSVERPDGSNFTLKIRSTKLEDSAMYFCASSERRGNTGELFFGEGSRLTVL.

This chain joins TRBV7-7 and TRBJ2-5; 11 bases line up with TRBD2. From germline, CDR1 is SSHAT and CDR2 FNYEAQ (reference sequence). Trimming took 5 bases from V and 5 from J; bases not matched to a gene: 10. The CDR3 loop spans 16 amino acids. CDR3 DNA: TGTGCCAGCAGCCCGAGCCTAGCGGGGGGCAGGGAGACCCAGTACTTC. Encoded protein: CASSPSLAGGRETQYF.

This rearrangement joins TRBV28 to TRBJ2-5; D perhaps matches TRBD2 (6 bases). Germline CDR1 reads MDHEN; CDR2 reads SYDVKM. This CDR3 is 14 amino acids long. Trimming removed 1 base from V and 5 bases from J, with 11 bases in between. Here the CDR3 reads CASSLSLAGETQYF. The CDR3 nucleotides read TGTGCCAGCAGTTTATCGTTGGCGGGGGAGACCCAGTACTTC.

This clone has just a few counts. This chain uses TRBV13 with TRBJ1-3; the D gene is possibly TRBD1 (6 bases). CDR1 PRHDT and CDR2 FYEKMQ come from the germline V gene (reference sequence). Trimming stripped 4 bases from V and 8 bases from J, with 21 bases between. There are 16 residues in the CDR3. The CDR3 sequence is CASSSRQANSRDTIYF. Written as DNA, the CDR3 is TGTGCCAGCAGCTCAAGACAGGCTAACTCGAGAGACACCATATATTTT.

This clone was observed a few times. This chain links TRBV5-6 with TRBJ2-7; 9 bases agree with TRBD1. The CDR3 totals 15 residues. In germline, CDR1 is SGHDT, CDR2 YYEEEE. The V gene end was trimmed by 3 bases and the J gene end by 7 bases; junction bases not matched to a gene: 11. Here the CDR3 DNA reads TGTGCCAGCAGCTCAACAGGGGGCGCAAGGTATGAGCAGTACTTC. It is translated as CASSSTGGARYEQYF.

This chain links TRBV5-1 with TRBJ2-7; no definite D call. CDR1 and CDR2 from the germline V gene are SGHRS and YFSETQ. The CDR3 runs 14 residues. V lost 7 bases and J lost 3, with 17 bases in between. The DNA of the CDR3 is TGCGCCAGCTCGCCGATTGATACGAGCTACGAGCAGTACTTC. It is translated as CASSPIDTSYEQYF.

This clone was observed a few times. This chain connects TRBV5-5 to TRBJ2-3, with D unresolved. The CDR3 sequence is 13 residues long. Trimming took off 1 base at V and 2 bases at J, with 5 bases between the two ends. CDR1 is SGHKS, CDR2 YYEKEE, per germline (reference sequence). CDR3: CASSLWPTDTQYF. For the CDR3, the DNA is TGTGCCAGCAGCTTGTGGCCCACAGATACGCAGTATTTT. The full variable domain, in which reference TRBV5-5 and TRBJ2-3 provide the parts outside the CDR3, is DAGVTQSPTHLIKTRGQQVTLRCSPISGHKSVSWYQQVLGQGPQFIFQYYEKEERGRGNFPDRFSARQFPNYSSELNVNALLLGDSALYLCASSLWPTDTQYFGPGTRLTVL.

The gene calls are TRBV20-1 and TRBJ1-2; perhaps TRBD1 as D (6 bases). The germline V gene has CDR1 DFQATT and CDR2 SNEGSKA (reference sequence). V was shortened by 3 bases and J by 6 bases, with 17 bases between the two germline ends. There are 14 residues in the CDR3. CDR3 protein: CSASGRGANHGYTF. DNA of the CDR3: TGCAGTGCTAGTGGACGGGGGGCGAATCATGGCTACACCTTC.

This clone occurred a few times. CDR3 sequence reads: CASKTTSTNEKLFF. The CDR3 region has the DNA TGTGCCAGCAAAACTACCTCAACTAATGAAAAACTGTTTTTT. The V call is TRBV2, the J call TRBJ1-4; no reliable D call. The ends were cut back, 7 bases at V and 0 bases at J, with 9 bases in the middle. CDR1 is SNHLY, CDR2 FYNNEI, per germline. The length of the CDR3 is 14 residues.

The chain combines TRBV7-6 with TRBJ1-4; 7 nucleotides align to TRBD1. V lost 6 bases and J lost 1; bases outside the gene matches: 8. CDR3 size: 16 residues. Germline V gene lookup returns CDR1 SGHVS and CDR2 FNYEAQ. The chain's CDR3 is CASRTGEIRTNEKLFF. The CDR3 DNA is TGTGCCAGCAGAACAGGGGAAATTCGAACTAATGAAAAACTGTTTTTT.

This chain uses TRBV9 with TRBJ2-3, with 9 bases matching TRBD1. Trimming took 5 bases from V and 2 from J; bases not matched to a gene: 3. This CDR3 has 14 amino acids. CDR1 and CDR2 from the germline V gene are SGDLS and YYNGEE. CDR3 region: CASSRDRATDTQYF. The DNA for the CDR3 is TGTGCCAGCAGTCGGGACAGGGCCACAGATACGCAGTATTTT.

This chain joins TRBV7-2 and TRBJ2-2; D remains ambiguous. The length of the CDR3 is 15 residues. Germline-derived CDR1 and CDR2 are SGHTA and FQGNSA. V was trimmed by 5 bases and J by 1 base, leaving 11 bases between them. The CDR3 loop reads CASSLTPQNTGELFF. CDR3 coding DNA: TGTGCCAGCAGCCTAACCCCCCAGAACACCGGGGAGCTGTTTTTT.

This clone was counted once. The V gene is TRBV7-3, the J gene TRBJ2-1, with 7 positions matching TRBD1. Germline CDR1 and CDR2: SGHTA and FQGTGA. V lost 5 bases and J lost 6; bases outside the gene matches: 10. The CDR3 is made up of 15 amino acids. The CDR3 here is CASSAWARQGNEQFF. CDR3 DNA: TGTGCCAGCAGCGCTTGGGCTAGACAGGGCAATGAGCAGTTCTTC.

The chain couples TRBV5-8 to TRBJ1-2; D not certain. The CDR3 is 17 amino acids. Trimming shortened V by 4 bases and J by 2 bases, and 21 bases separated the two germline ends. Per germline, CDR1 SGHTS and CDR2 YDEGEE. This CDR3 reads CASSPGGVSSGNYGYTF. CDR3 in DNA: TGTGCCAGCAGCCCTGGCGGGGTCTCAAGTGGAAACTATGGCTACACCTTC. The entire variable domain, with the rest obtained from reference TRBV5-8 and TRBJ1-2, is as follows: EAGVTQSPTHLIKTRGQQATLRCSPISGHTSVYWYQQALGLGLQFLLWYDEGEERNRGNFPPRFSGRQFPNYSSELNVNALELEDSALYLCASSPGGVSSGNYGYTFGSGTRLTVV.

Remarks on this clone: Other DNA sequences in this specimen translate into the identical CDR3. V gene TRBV19 combines with J gene TRBJ1-5, with TRBD1 identical over 8 bases. CDR1 LNHDA and CDR2 SQIVND come from the germline V gene (reference sequence). The CDR3 extends over 14 amino acids. Trimming cost V 5 bases and J 2 bases; bases outside gene matches: 2. CDR3 in amino acids: CASSGQGGNQPQHF. The CDR3, as DNA: TGTGCCAGTAGTGGACAGGGAGGCAATCAGCCCCAGCATTTT.

The chain employs TRBV7-6 and TRBJ2-1, with TRBD2 matching 8 bases. V was clipped by 5 bases and J by 4 bases; unmatched bases: 7. The V gene's germline CDR1 is SGHVS and CDR2 FNYEAQ. This CDR3 contains 15 residues. The DNA for the CDR3 is TGTGCCAGCAGCGGTGGGCTAGCGGGTTACAATGAGCAGTTCTTC. Its translation: CASSGGLAGYNEQFF. The full variable domain, in which reference TRBV7-6 and TRBJ2-1 provide the parts outside the CDR3, is GAGVSQSPRYKVTKRGQDVALRCDPISGHVSLYWYRQALGQGPEFLTYFNYEAQQDKSGLPNDRFSAERPEGSISTLTIQRTEQRDSAMYRCASSGGLAGYNEQFFGPGTRLTVL.

This sequence joins TRBV18 and TRBJ2-3, with TRBD1 matching over 7 bases. V lost 5 bases to trimming and J lost 2 bases; unmatched junction nucleotides: 10. The CDR3 covers 16 residues. Germline CDR1 KGHSH, CDR2 LQKENI. Here the CDR3 reads CASSEFSDRNTDTQYF. The CDR3 coding sequence is TGTGCCAGCTCAGAATTCTCGGACAGGAACACAGATACGCAGTATTTT.

The chain recombines TRBV28 with TRBJ1-3; 8 bases align to TRBD1. V lost 8 bases and J lost 6; bases outside the gene matches: 15. The CDR3 is made up of 16 amino acids. CDR1 and CDR2 from the germline V gene are MDHEN and SYDVKM. The CDR3 DNA is TGTGCCAGCCTACCCCTTCAGGGGGCCGTATCAAACACCATATATTTT. Translating gives CASLPLQGAVSNTIYF.

The rearrangement joins TRBV5-1 to TRBJ1-2; possible D gene TRBD1, 5 bases. With 2 bases removed from V and 9 bases from J, the gap between germline ends came to 8 bases. This CDR3 has 11 residues. CDR1 is SGHRS, CDR2 YFSETQ, per germline. CDR3 protein: CASSFGGSYTF. The CDR3 DNA follows: TGCGCCAGCAGCTTCGGGGGGAGCTACACCTTC.

This clone was recorded a few times. This chain links TRBV5-4 with TRBJ1-2, with 9 bases identical to TRBD1. With 4 bases clipped from V and 4 bases from J, the junction kept 5 bases outside the gene matches. The CDR3 consists of 14 residues. Germline V CDR1 and CDR2: SGHNT, YYREEE (reference sequence). The CDR3 DNA is TGTGCCAGCAGCCCGGACAGGGGACTCTATGGCTACACCTTC. It codes for CASSPDRGLYGYTF. Together with reference TRBV5-4 and TRBJ1-2, the CDR3 gives the full variable domain: ETGVTQSPTHLIKTRGQQVTLRCSSQSGHNTVSWYQQALGQGPQFIFQYYREEENGRGNFPPRFSGLQFPNYSSELNVNALELDDSALYLCASSPDRGLYGYTFGSGTRLTVV.

This clone appeared a single time. The gene calls are TRBV18 and TRBJ1-5, with 8 positions matching TRBD1. The CDR3 is made up of 15 amino acids. With 3 bases clipped from V and 5 bases from J, the junction kept 6 bases outside the gene matches. Germline-derived CDR1 and CDR2 are KGHSH and LQKENI. CDR3 residues: CASSPDRASDQPQHF. In DNA, the CDR3 is TGTGCCAGCTCACCGGACAGGGCGTCCGATCAGCCCCAGCATTTT.

V gene TRBV2 combines with J gene TRBJ1-5; D may be TRBD1 (5 bases). CDR3 length: 13 residues. Germline lookup yields CDR1 SNHLY and CDR2 FYNNEI. The V end was cut by 7 bases, the J end by 3 bases, with 10 bases between. In DNA, the CDR3 is TGTGCCAGCACCAGGGACTTCAATCAGCCCCAGCATTTT. Translated, it gives CASTRDFNQPQHF.

This chain uses TRBV4-3 with TRBJ1-1, with 9 bases aligning to TRBD1. The CDR3 is 15 residues long. CDR1 and CDR2 from the germline V gene are LGHNA and YSLEER. J lost 7 bases, V lost 0 bases, and 6 bases had no gene match. The CDR3, as DNA: TGCGCCAGCAGCCAAGATTACGGGACAGGGCATGAAGCTTTCTTT. Translation gives CASSQDYGTGHEAFF.

This chain uses TRBV11-3 with TRBJ2-2, with TRBD2 identical over 7 bases. The CDR3 runs 16 residues. Trimming at V came to 3 bases and at J to 5 bases, leaving 9 bases not matched to a gene. Germline CDR1 and CDR2: SGHNT and YENEEA. The CDR3 DNA reads as TGTGCCAGCAGCTTGGAGCGGGGCTTGCGTACCGGGGAGCTGTTTTTT. This codes for CASSLERGLRTGELFF.

V usage is TRBV7-6 and J usage is TRBJ1-4; no reliable D call. Trimming stripped 3 bases from V and 6 bases from J, with 8 bases between. This CDR3 region has 13 residues. Germline V gene data show CDR1 as SGHVS and CDR2 as FNYEAQ. Here the CDR3 DNA reads TGTGCCAGCAGCTTTTACTGGTATGAAAAACTGTTTTTT. Translation: CASSFYWYEKLFF.

V and J are TRBV27 and TRBJ2-7; D is uncertain. V gave up 4 bases and J gave up 0 bases, with 10 bases separating them. The CDR3 spans 14 residues. Germline CDR1 MNHEY, CDR2 SMNVEV (reference sequence). Here the CDR3 DNA reads TGTGCCAGCAGTTCAGGTTTTGACTCCTACGAGCAGTACTTC. This encodes CASSSGFDSYEQYF.